This T cell receptor (beta chain) was observed in a study of T cell changes during pregnancy in multiple sclerosis (dated by TCRdb to between 2018 and 2021). The study in broad terms: The study looked at changes in the T cell repertoire across pregnancy in women with multiple sclerosis.

Worth noting for this clone: There is no known antigen for this receptor. The input lacks base qualities; no much larger clone sits a single base away.

Libraries were made using the immunoSEQ multiplex PCR assay. TCRdb limited this immuneACCESS table to in-frame rearrangements with V and J called. A share of clones is missing; checked studies link under half to unresolved V genes, and the rest is unexplained. The sample table holds just over 80,000 clones, of which around 96% were seen once. The ten largest clonotypes hold 1.1% of the sample. The sequence was collected from a female donor with multiple sclerosis, enrolled in a pregnancy study. Source: peripheral blood, taken in the second trimester of pregnancy.

The CDR3 protein is CASSLSQGRSYGYTF. In nucleotide form, the sequence is TGTGCCAGCAGTTTATCACAGGGACGGAGTTATGGCTACACCTTC. The rearrangement joined TRBV28 to TRBJ1-2; perhaps TRBD1 is the D gene, with 6 bases matching. There are 15 amino acids in the CDR3, from cysteine to phenylalanine inclusive. Only the CDR3 region is kept as DNA, spanning 45 bases read in frame from base 1. V was cut back by 1 base and J by 5 bases, leaving a gap of 14 bases between them. In the germline V gene, CDR1 corresponds to MDHEN and CDR2 to SYDVKM.